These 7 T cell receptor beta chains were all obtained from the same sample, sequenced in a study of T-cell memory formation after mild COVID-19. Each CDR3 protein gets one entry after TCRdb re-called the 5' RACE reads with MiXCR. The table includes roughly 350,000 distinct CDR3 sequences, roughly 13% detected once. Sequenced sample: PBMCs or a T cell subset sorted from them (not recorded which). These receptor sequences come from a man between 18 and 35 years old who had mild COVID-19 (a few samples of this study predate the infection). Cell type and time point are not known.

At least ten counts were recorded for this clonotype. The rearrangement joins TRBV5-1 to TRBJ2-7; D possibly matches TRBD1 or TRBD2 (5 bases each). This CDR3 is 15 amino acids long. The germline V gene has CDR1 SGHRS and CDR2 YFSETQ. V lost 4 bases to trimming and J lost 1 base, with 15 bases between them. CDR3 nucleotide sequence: TGCGCCAGCAGCGAGAACCCGGGACGATCCTACGAGCAGTACGTC. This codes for CASSENPGRSYEQYV.

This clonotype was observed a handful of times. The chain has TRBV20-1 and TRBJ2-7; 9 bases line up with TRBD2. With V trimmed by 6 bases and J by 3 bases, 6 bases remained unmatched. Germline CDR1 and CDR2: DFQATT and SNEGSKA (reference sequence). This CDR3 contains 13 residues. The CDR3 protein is CSATPAGGYEQYV. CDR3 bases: TGCAGTGCCACCCCAGCGGGGGGCTACGAGCAGTACGTC.

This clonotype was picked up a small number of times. Written as DNA, the CDR3 is TGCAGTGCTAGTACAGGTTCGAATGGCTACACCTTC. Residues: CSASTGSNGYTF. The genes are TRBV20-1 and TRBJ1-2, with D perhaps matching TRBD1 (5 bases). The germline V and J ends were trimmed by 3 bases and 6 bases, with 11 bases remaining between them. The CDR3 has 12 residues. Looked up from germline, CDR1 is DFQATT and CDR2 is SNEGSKA (reference sequence).

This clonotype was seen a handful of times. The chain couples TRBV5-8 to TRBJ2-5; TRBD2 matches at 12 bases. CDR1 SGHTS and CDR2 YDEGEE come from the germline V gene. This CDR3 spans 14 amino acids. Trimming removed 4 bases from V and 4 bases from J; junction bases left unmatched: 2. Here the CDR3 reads CASSLLAGGETQYF. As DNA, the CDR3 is TGTGCCAGCAGCCTACTAGCGGGGGGAGAGACCCAGTACTTC.

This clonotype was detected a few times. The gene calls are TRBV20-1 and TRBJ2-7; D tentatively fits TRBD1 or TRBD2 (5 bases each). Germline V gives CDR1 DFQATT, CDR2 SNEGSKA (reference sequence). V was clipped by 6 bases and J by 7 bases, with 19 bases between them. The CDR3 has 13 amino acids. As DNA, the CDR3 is TGCAGTGCCGCCCAAGGGGACCCGGGGGAGCAGTACGTC. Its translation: CSAAQGDPGEQYV.

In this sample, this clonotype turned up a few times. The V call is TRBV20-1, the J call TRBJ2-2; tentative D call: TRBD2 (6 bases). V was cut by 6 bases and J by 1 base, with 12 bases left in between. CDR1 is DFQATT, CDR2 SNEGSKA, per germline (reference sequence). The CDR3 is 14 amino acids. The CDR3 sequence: CSAHRGRNTGELFF. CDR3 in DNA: TGCAGTGCCCACCGGGGGAGGAACACCGGGGAGCTGTTTTTT.

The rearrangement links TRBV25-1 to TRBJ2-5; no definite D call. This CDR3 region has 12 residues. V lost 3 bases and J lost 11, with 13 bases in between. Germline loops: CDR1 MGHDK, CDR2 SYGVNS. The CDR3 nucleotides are TGTGCCAGCAGTGACATCCATGCCGGGCAGTACTTC. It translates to CASSDIHAGQYF.